This TCR beta chain emerged from a study of cytomegalovirus exposure and HLA in healthy donors. PCR amplification relied on 60 Vbeta primers (plus 13 Jbeta primers). The assay was immunoSEQ multiplex PCR, and TCRdb's table has in-frame clones only and misses some. The data show some 150,000 clones, 70% to 85% seen once. Source material: PBMCs. This clonotype was sampled from a man aged 40-55 years in good health and CMV-seronegative.

The CDR3, as DNA: TGTGCCAGCAGTTTGCGCAGGGGGCAAAGAGAGACCCAGTACTTC. Translated: CASSLRRGQRETQYF. V is TRBV28 and J is TRBJ2-5; 8 positions agree with TRBD1. This CDR3 has 15 residues. Trimming removed 3 bases from V and 4 bases from J; junction bases left unmatched: 7. Germline V gene sequence: CDR1 MDHEN, CDR2 SYDVKM.